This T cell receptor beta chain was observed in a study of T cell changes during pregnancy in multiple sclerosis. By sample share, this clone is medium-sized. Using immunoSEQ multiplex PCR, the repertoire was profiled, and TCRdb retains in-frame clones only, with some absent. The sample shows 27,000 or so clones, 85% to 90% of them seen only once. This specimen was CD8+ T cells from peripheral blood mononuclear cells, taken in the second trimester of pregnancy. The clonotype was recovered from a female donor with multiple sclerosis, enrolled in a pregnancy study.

The CDR3 here is CASSRDRDSEKLFF. In DNA form, the CDR3 reads TGTGCCAGCAGCCGGGACAGGGATTCTGAAAAACTGTTTTTT. The V gene is TRBV9, the J gene TRBJ1-4; 9 bases line up with TRBD1. Germline CDR1 is SGDLS and CDR2 is YYNGEE. The CDR3 covers 14 residues. Trimming cost V 4 bases and J 7 bases; bases outside gene matches: 5.